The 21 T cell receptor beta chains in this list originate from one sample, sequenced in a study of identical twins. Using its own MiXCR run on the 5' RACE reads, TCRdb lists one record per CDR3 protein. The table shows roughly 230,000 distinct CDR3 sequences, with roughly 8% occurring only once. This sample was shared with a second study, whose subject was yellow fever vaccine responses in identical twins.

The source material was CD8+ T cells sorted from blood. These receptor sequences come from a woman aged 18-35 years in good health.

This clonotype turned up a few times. The CDR3 nucleotides are TGTGCCAGTAGTATGTTACGGGGGTTGGTGAACACTGAAGCTTTCTTT. Encoded protein: CASSMLRGLVNTEAFF. The chain recombines TRBV19 with TRBJ1-1; tentatively, D is TRBD1 (5 bases). Germline V gene sequence: CDR1 LNHDA, CDR2 SQIVND (reference sequence). This CDR3 spans 16 amino acids. V was pared by 3 bases and J by 0 bases, with 14 bases between.

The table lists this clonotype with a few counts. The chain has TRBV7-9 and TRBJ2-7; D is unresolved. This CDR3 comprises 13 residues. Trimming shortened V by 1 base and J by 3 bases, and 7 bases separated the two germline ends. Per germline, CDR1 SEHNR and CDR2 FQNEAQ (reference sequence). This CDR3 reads CASSLGSDYEQYF. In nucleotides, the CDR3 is TGTGCCAGCAGCTTAGGGTCAGACTACGAGCAGTACTTC. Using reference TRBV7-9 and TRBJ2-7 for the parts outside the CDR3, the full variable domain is DTGVSQNPRHKITKRGQNVTFRCDPISEHNRLYWYRQTLGQGPEFLTYFQNEAQLEKSRLLSDRFSAERPKGSFSTLEIQRTEQGDSAMYLCASSLGSDYEQYFGPGTRLTVT.

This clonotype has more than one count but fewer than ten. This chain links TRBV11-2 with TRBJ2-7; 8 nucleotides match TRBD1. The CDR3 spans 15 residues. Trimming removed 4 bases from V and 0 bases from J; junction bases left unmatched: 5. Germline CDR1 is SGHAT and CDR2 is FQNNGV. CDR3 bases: TGTGCCAGCAGCTATCACAGGGGGTCCTCCTACGAGCAGTACTTC. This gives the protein CASSYHRGSSYEQYF. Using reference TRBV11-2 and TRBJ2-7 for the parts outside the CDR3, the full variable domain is EAGVAQSPRYKIIEKRQSVAFWCNPISGHATLYWYQQILGQGPKLLIQFQNNGVVDDSQLPKDRFSAERLKGVDSTLKIQPAKLEDSAVYLCASSYHRGSSYEQYFGPGTRLTVT.

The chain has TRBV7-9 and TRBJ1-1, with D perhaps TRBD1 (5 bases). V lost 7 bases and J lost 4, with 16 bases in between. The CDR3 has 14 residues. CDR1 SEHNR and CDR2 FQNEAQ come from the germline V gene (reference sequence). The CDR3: CASNSEMGGTEAFF. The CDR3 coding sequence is TGTGCCAGCAACTCCGAAATGGGGGGCACTGAAGCTTTCTTT.

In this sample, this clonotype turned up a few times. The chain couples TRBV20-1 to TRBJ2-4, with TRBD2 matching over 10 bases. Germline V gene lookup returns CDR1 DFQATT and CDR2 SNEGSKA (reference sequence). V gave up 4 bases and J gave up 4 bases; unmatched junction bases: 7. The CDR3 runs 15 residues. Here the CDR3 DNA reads TGCAGTGCTAATCGGCAGACTAGCGGGAAAAACATTCAGTACTTC. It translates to CSANRQTSGKNIQYF.

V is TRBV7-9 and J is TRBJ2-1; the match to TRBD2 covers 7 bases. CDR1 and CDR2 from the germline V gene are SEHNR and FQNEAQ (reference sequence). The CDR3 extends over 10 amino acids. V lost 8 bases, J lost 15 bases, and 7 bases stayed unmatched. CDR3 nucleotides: TGTGCCAGCCCCGGGACTACTCCGTTCTTC. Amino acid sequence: CASPGTTPFF.

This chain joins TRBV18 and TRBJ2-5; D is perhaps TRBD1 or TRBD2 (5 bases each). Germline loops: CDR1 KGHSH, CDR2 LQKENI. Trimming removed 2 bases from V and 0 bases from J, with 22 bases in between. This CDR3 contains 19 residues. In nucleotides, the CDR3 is TGTGCCAGCTCACCAAAGATTACCTTCGGGGCCACTTACCAAGAGACCCAGTACTTC. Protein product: CASSPKITFGATYQETQYF.

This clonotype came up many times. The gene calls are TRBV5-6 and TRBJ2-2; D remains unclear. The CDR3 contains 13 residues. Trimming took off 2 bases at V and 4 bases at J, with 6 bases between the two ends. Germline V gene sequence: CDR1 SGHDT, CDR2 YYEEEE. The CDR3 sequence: CASSLLGTGELFF. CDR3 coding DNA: TGTGCCAGCAGCTTATTGGGCACCGGGGAGCTGTTTTTT.

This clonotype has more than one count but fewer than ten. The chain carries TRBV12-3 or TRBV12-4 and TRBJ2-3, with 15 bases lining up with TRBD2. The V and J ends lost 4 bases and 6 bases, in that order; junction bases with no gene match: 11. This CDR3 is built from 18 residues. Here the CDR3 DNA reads TGTGCCAGCAGTTCGGGGACTAGCGGGGGGCCGGCCCGTGATACGCAGTATTTT. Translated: CASSSGTSGGPARDTQYF.

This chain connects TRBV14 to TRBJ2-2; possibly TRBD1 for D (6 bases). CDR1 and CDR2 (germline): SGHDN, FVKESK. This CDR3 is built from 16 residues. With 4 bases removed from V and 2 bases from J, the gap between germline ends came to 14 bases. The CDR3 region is CASSLTGRKNTGELFF. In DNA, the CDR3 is TGTGCCAGCAGCCTAACAGGGCGGAAAAACACCGGGGAGCTGTTTTTT. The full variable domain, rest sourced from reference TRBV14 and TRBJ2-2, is EAGVTQFPSHSVIEKGQTVTLRCDPISGHDNLYWYRRVMGKEIKFLLHFVKESKQDESGMPNNRFLAERTGGTYSTLKVQPAELEDSGVYFCASSLTGRKNTGELFFGEGSRLTVL.

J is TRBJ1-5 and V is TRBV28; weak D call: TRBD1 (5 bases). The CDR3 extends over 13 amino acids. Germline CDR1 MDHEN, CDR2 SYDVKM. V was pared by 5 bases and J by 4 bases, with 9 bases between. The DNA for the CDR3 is TGTGCCAGCAGTAGGGGTTTAAATCAGCCCCAGCATTTT. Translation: CASSRGLNQPQHF.

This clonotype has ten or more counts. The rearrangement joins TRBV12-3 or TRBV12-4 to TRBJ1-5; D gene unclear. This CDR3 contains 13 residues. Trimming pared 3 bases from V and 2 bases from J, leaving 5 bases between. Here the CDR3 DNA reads TGTGCCAGCAGTTTCCAGGGCAATCAGCCCCAGCATTTT. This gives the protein CASSFQGNQPQHF.

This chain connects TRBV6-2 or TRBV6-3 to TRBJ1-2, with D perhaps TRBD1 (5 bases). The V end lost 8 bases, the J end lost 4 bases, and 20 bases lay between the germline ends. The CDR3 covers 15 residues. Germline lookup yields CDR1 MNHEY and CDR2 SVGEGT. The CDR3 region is CASLPGDGMFYGYTF. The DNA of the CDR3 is TGTGCCAGCCTCCCCGGGGACGGAATGTTCTATGGCTACACCTTC.

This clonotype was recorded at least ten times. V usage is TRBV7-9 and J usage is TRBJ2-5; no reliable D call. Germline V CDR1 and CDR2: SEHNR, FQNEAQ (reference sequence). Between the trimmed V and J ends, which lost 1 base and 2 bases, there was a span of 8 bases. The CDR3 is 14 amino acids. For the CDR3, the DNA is TGTGCCAGCAGCTTAGGGGTAGGACAAGAGACCCAGTACTTC. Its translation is CASSLGVGQETQYF.

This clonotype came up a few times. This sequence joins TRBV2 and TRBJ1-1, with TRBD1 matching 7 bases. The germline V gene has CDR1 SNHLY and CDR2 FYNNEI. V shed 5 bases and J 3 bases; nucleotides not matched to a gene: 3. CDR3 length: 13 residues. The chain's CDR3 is CASSIQGDTEAFF. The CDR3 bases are TGTGCCAGCAGTATCCAGGGGGACACTGAAGCTTTCTTT.

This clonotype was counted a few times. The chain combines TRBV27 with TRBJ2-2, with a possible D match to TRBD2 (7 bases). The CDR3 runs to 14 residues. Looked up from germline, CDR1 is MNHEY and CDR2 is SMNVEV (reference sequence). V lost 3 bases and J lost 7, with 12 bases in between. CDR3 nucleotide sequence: TGTGCCAGCAGTTTCGGGGGGCAGGGCGGGGAGCTGTTTTTT. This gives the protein CASSFGGQGGELFF.

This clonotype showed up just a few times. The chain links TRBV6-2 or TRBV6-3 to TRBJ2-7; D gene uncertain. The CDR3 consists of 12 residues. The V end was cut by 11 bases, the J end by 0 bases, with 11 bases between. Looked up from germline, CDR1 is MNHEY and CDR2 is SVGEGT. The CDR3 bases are TGTGCCGTCGGCGCGCACTCCTACGAGCAGTACTTC. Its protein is CAVGAHSYEQYF.

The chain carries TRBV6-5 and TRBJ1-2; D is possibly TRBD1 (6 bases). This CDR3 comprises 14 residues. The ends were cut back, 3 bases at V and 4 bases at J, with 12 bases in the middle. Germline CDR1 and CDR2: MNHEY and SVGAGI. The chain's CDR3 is CASSYEGGGYGYTF. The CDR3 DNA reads TGTGCCAGCAGTTATGAGGGAGGGGGCTATGGCTACACCTTC.

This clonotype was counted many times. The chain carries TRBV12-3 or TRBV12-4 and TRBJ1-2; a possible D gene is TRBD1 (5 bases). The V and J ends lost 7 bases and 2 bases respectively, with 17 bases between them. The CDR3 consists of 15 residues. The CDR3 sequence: CASTLSPGLNYGYTF. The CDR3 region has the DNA TGTGCCAGCACCCTAAGTCCAGGGCTGAACTATGGCTACACCTTC.

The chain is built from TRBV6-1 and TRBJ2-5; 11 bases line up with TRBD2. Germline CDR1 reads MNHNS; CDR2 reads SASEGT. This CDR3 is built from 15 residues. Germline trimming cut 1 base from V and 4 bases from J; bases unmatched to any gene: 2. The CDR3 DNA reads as TGTGCCAGCAGTGAAGTAGCGGGGGGGCCAGAGACCCAGTACTTC. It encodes CASSEVAGGPETQYF.

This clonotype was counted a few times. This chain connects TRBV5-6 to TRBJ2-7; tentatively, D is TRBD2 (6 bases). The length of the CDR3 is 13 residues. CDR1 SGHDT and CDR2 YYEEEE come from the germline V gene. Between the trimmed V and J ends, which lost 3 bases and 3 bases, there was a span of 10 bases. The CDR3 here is CASSWGLIYEQYF. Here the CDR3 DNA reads TGTGCCAGCAGCTGGGGACTGATCTACGAGCAGTACTTC.